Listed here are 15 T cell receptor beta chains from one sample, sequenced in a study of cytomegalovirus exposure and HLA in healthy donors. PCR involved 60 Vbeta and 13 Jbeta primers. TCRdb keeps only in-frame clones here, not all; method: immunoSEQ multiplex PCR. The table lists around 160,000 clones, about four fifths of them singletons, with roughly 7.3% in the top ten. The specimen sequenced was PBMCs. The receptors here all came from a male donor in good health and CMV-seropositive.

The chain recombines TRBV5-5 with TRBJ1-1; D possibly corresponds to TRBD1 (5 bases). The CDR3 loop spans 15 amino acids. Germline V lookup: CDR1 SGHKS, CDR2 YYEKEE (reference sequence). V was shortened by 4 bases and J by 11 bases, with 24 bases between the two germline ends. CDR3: CASSELGQAGGLAFF. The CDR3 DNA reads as TGTGCCAGCAGCGAACTAGGACAAGCCGGGGGGTTGGCTTTCTTT.

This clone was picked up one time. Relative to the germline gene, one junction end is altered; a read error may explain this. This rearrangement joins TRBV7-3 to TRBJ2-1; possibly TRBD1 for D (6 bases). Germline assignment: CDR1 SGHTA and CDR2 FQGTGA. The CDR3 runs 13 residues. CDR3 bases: TGTGCCAGCAGTTTAAGGACAGCCAATGAGCAGTTCTTC. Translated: CASSLRTANEQFF.

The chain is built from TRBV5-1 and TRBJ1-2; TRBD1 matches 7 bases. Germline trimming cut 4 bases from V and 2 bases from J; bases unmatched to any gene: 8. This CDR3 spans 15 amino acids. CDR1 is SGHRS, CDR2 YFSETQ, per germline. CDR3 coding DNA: TGCGCCAGCAGCGGGAACTGGGGACAGAACTATGGCTACACCTTC. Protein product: CASSGNWGQNYGYTF.

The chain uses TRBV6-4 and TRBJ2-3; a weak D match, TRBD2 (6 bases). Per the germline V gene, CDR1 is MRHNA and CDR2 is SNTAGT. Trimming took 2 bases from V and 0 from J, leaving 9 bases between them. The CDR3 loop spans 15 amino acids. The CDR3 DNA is TGTGCCAGCAGTGACGGGGCGGGGAGCACAGATACGCAGTATTTT. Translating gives CASSDGAGSTDTQYF.

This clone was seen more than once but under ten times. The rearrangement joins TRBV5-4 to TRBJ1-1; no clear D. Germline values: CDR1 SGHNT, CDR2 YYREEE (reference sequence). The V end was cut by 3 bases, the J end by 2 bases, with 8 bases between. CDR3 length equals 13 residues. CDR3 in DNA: TGTGCCAGCAGCTCTATGTTTAACACTGAAGCTTTCTTT. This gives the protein CASSSMFNTEAFF.

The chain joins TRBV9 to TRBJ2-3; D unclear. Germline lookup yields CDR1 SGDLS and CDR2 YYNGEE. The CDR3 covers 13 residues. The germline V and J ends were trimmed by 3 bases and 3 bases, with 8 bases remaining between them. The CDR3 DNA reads TGTGCCAGCAGCGCCCGAGGAACAGATACGCAGTATTTT. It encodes CASSARGTDTQYF.

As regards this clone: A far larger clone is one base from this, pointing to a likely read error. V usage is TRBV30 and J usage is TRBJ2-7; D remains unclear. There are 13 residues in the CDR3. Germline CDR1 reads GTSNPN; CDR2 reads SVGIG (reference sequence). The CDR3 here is CTWSRPPGYEQYF. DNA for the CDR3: TGTACCTGGAGTCGCCCCCCGGGCTACGAGCAGTACTTC.

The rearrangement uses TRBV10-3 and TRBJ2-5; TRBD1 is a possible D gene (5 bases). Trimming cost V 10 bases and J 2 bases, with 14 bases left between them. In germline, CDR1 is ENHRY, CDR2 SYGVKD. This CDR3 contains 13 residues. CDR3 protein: CATGMGLQETQYF. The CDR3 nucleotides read TGTGCCACTGGTATGGGGCTTCAAGAGACCCAGTACTTC.

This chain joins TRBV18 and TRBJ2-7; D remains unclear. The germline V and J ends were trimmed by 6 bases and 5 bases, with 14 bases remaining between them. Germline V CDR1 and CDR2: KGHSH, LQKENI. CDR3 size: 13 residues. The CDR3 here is CASSPSGSHEQYF. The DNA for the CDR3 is TGTGCCAGCTCCCCTAGTGGCAGCCACGAGCAGTACTTC.

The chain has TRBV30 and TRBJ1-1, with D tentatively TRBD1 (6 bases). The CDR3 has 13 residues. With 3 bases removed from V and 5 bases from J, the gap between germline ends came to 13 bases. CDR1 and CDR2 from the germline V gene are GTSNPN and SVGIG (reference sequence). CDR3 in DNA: TGTGCCTGGAGCCAGACAGGAAGTACTGAAGCTTTCTTT. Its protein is CAWSQTGSTEAFF.

CDR3: CASSKWDRINYGYTF. In DNA, the CDR3 is TGTGCCAGCAGCAAATGGGACAGAATTAACTATGGCTACACCTTC. The chain has TRBV7-2 and TRBJ1-2; 7 positions match TRBD1. This CDR3 has 15 amino acids. Germline V gene sequence: CDR1 SGHTA, CDR2 FQGNSA. V lost 5 bases and J lost 1; bases outside the gene matches: 7.

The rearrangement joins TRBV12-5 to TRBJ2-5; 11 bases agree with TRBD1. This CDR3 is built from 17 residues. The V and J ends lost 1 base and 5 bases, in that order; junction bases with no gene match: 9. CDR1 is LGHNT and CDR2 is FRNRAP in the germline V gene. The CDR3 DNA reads TGTGCTAGTGGTTTGGGTATCCTGGGACAGGGGGATGAGACCCAGTACTTC. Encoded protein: CASGLGILGQGDETQYF.

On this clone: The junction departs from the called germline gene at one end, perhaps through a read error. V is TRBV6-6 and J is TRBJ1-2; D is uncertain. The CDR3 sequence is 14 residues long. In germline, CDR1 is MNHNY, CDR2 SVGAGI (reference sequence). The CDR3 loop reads CASSYRRMSYRYTF. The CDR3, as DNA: TGTGCCAGCAGTTACCGGCGGATGAGCTATCGCTACACCTTC.

The CDR3 DNA follows: TGTGCCAGCAGCCGGGGGGGCCCGAACACTGAAGCTTTCTTT. Its translation: CASSRGGPNTEAFF. The rearrangement joins TRBV7-3 to TRBJ1-1; possible D gene TRBD1, 6 bases. CDR1 is SGHTA and CDR2 is FQGTGA in the germline V gene. The V and J ends lost 5 bases and 1 base respectively, with 11 bases between them. The CDR3 runs 14 residues.

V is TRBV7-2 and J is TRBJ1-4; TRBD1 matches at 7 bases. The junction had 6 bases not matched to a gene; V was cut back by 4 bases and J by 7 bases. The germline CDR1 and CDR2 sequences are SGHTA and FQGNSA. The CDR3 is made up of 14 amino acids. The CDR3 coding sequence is TGTGCCAGCAGCTCCCGACAGGGTAGTGAAAAACTGTTTTTT. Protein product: CASSSRQGSEKLFF.